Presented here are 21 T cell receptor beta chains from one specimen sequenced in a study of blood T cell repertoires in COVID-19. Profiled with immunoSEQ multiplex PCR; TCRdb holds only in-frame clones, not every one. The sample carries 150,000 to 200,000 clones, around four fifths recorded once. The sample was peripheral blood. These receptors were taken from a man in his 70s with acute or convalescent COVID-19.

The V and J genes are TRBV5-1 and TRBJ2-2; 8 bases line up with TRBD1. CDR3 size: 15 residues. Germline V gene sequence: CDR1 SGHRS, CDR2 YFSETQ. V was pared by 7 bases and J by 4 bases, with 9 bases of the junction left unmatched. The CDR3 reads CASLSGQGFTGELFF. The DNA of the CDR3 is TGCGCCAGCCTGTCCGGACAGGGTTTCACCGGGGAGCTGTTTTTT.

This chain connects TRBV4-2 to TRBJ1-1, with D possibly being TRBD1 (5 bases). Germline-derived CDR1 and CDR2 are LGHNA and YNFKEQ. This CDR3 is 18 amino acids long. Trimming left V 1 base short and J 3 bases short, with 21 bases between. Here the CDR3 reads CASSQAQANKYWDTEAFF. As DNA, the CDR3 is TGTGCCAGCAGCCAAGCACAGGCAAATAAGTATTGGGACACTGAAGCTTTCTTT.

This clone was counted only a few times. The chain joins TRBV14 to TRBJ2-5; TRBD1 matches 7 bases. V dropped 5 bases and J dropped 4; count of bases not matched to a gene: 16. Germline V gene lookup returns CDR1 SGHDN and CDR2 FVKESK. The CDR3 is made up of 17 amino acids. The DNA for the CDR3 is TGTGCCAGCAGCACAAGAGCCATAACAGGGGCGGGAGAGACCCAGTACTTC. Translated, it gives CASSTRAITGAGETQYF.

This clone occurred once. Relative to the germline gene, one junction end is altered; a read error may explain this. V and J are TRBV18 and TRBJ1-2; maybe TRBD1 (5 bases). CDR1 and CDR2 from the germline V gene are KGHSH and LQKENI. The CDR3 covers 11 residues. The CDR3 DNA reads TGTGCCAGCTCGGAGGGGTTATCGGGGGCCTTC. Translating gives CASSEGLSGAF.

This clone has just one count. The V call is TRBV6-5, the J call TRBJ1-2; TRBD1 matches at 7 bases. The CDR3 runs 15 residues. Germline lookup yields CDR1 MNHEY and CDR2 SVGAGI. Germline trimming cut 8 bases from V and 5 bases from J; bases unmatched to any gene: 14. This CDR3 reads CASGAVGRQGYGYTF. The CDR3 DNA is TGTGCCAGCGGGGCCGTTGGGCGACAGGGATATGGCTACACCTTC.

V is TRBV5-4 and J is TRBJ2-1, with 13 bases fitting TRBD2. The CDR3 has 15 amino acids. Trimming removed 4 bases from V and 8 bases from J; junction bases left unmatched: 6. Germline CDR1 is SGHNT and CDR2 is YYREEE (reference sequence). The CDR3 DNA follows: TGTGCCAGCAGCATACGGACTAGCGGGGGAGATGAGCAGTTCTTC. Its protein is CASSIRTSGGDEQFF. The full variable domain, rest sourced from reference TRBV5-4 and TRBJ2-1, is ETGVTQSPTHLIKTRGQQVTLRCSSQSGHNTVSWYQQALGQGPQFIFQYYREEENGRGNFPPRFSGLQFPNYSSELNVNALELDDSALYLCASSIRTSGGDEQFFGPGTRLTVL.

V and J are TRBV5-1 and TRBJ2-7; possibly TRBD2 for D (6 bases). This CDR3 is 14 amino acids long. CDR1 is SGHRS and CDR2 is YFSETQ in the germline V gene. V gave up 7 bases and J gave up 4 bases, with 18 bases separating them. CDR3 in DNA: TGCGCCAGCTCCCTATTTGATGGGGGGTACGAGCAGTACTTC. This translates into CASSLFDGGYEQYF.

CDR3 nucleotides: TGTGCCAGCATCAGGGGAACCGACGAGCAGTACTTC. Its translation: CASIRGTDEQYF. J is TRBJ2-7 and V is TRBV5-6; a weak D match, TRBD1 (6 bases). Germline values: CDR1 SGHDT, CDR2 YYEEEE. The CDR3 runs to 12 residues. The V and J ends lost 6 bases and 5 bases respectively, with 12 bases between them. The variable domain in full, with the rest retrieved from reference TRBV5-6 and TRBJ2-7, is DAGVTQSPTHLIKTRGQQVTLRCSPKSGHDTVSWYQQALGQGPQFIFQYYEEEERQRGNFPDRFSGHQFPNYSSELNVNALLLGDSALYLCASIRGTDEQYFGPGTRLTVT.

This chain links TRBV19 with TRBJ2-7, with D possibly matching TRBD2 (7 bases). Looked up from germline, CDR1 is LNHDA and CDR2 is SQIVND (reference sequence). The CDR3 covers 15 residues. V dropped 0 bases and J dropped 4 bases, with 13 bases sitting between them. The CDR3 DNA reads TGTGCCAGTAGTATAGAAGGGGGGAGGGTGTACGAGCAGTACTTC. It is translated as CASSIEGGRVYEQYF.

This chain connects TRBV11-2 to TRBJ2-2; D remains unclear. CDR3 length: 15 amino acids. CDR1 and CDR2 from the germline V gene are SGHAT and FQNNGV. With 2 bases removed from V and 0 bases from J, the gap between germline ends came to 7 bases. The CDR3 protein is CASSLIHSNTGELFF. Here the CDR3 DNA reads TGTGCCAGCAGCTTAATACATTCGAACACCGGGGAGCTGTTTTTT.

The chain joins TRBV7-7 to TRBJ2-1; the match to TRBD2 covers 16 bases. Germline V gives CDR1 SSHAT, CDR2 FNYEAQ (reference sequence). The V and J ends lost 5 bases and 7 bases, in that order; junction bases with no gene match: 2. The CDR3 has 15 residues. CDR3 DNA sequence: TGTGCCAGCAGCAAGGGACTAGCGGGGGGGAATGAGCAGTTCTTC. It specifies CASSKGLAGGNEQFF.

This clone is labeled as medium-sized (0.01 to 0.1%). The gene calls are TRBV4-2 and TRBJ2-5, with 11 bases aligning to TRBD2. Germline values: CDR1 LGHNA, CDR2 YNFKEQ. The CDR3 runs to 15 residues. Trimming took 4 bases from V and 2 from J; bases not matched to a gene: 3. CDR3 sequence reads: CASSLLAGAQETQYF. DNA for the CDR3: TGTGCCAGCAGCCTACTAGCGGGGGCTCAAGAGACCCAGTACTTC.

CDR3 residues: CASSLRGTEHKPQHF. CDR3 DNA: TGTGCCAGCAGCTTAAGGGGGACAGAACATAAGCCCCAGCATTTT. This sequence joins TRBV7-3 and TRBJ1-5; 7 bases fit TRBD1. J lost 8 bases, V lost 1 base, and 8 bases had no gene match. The V gene's germline CDR1 is SGHTA and CDR2 FQGTGA. The CDR3 contains 15 residues.

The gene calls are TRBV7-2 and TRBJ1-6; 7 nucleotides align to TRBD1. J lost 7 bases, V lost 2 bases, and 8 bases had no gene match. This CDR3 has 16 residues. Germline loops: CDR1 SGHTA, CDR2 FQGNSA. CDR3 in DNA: TGTGCCAGCAGCTTATTCGAGGGGGCAAGGAATTCACCCCTCCACTTT. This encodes CASSLFEGARNSPLHF.

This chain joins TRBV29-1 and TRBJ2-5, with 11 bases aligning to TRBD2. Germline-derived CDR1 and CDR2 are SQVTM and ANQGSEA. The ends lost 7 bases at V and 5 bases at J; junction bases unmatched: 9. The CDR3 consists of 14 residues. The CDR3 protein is CSADDLAGGETQYF. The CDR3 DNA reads TGCAGCGCTGATGATCTAGCGGGAGGTGAGACCCAGTACTTC.

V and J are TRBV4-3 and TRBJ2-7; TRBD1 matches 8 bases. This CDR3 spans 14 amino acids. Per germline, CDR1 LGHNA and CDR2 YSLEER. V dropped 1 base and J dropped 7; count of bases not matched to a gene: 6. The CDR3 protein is CASSQGQGAGEQYF. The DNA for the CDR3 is TGCGCCAGCAGCCAAGGGCAGGGGGCAGGGGAGCAGTACTTC.

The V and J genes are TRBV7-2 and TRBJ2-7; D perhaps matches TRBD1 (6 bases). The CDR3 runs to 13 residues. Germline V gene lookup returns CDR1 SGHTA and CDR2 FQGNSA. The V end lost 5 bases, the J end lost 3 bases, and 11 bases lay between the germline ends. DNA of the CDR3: TGTGCCAGCAGCAGGGACAAGAACTACGAGCAGTACTTC. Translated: CASSRDKNYEQYF.

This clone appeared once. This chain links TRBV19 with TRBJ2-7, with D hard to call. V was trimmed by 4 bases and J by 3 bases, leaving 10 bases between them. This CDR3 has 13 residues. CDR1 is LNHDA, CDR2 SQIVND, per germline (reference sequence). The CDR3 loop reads CASSTSLFYEQYF. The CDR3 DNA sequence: TGTGCCAGTAGTACCTCTCTATTCTACGAGCAGTACTTC.

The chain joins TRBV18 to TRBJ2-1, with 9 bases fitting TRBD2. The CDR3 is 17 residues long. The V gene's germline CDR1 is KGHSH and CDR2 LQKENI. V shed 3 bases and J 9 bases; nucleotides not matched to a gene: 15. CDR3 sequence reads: CASSPISGAGGPIEQFF. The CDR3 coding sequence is TGTGCCAGCTCACCCATCTCGGGGGCGGGAGGGCCCATTGAGCAGTTCTTC.

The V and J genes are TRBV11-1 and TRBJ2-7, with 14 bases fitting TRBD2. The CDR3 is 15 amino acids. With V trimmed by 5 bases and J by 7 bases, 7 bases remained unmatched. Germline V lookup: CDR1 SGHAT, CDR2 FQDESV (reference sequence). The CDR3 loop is CASSGGLAGVREQYF. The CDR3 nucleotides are TGTGCCAGCAGCGGGGGACTAGCGGGAGTAAGGGAGCAGTACTTC.

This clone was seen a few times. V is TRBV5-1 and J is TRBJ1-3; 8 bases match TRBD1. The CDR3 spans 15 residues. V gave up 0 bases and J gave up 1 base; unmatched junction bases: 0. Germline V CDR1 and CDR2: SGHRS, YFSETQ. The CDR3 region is CASSLDRGSGNTIYF. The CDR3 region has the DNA TGCGCCAGCAGCTTGGACAGGGGGTCTGGAAACACCATATATTTT.